Each of the 18 T cell receptor beta chains below was sequenced from the same sample in a study of shared clonotypes between healthy human individuals. Assay: immunoSEQ multiplex PCR; the TCRdb copy retains only in-frame clones and omits some. The sample lists under 850,000 clones; about two thirds were seen once. Input material: memory CD4+ T cells sorted from blood. Subset meaning: CD45RA-negative fraction. The receptors were gathered from a woman aged 30 to 39 in good health.

Remarks on this clone: Other DNA sequences in the same sample also yield this CDR3. This rearrangement joins TRBV11-2 to TRBJ2-1, with TRBD2 as a possible D gene (5 bases). Trimming pared 1 base from V and 4 bases from J, leaving 5 bases between. Germline V gene lookup returns CDR1 SGHAT and CDR2 FQNNGV. This CDR3 contains 13 residues. CDR3 protein: CASSLAGYNEQFF. Written as DNA, the CDR3 is TGTGCCAGCAGCTTAGCGGGGTACAATGAGCAGTTCTTC.

This clone was counted a single time. The chain has TRBV11-2 and TRBJ2-7; D ambiguous. The CDR3 has 14 residues. CDR1 and CDR2 (germline): SGHAT, FQNNGV. Deletions cut 0 bases from V and 7 bases from J, with 13 bases between. The CDR3 region has the DNA TGTGCCAGCAGCTTAGATCAAGGATTAGGGGAGCAGTACTTC. It translates to CASSLDQGLGEQYF.

V gene TRBV13 combines with J gene TRBJ1-4; 9 bases fit TRBD1. The junction had 5 bases not matched to a gene; V was cut back by 6 bases and J by 9 bases. This CDR3 has 13 amino acids. Germline assignment: CDR1 PRHDT and CDR2 FYEKMQ (reference sequence). Written as DNA, the CDR3 is TGTGCCAGCAGTATTGGACAGGGGAAAAAACTGTTTTTT. This encodes CASSIGQGKKLFF.

The rearrangement joins TRBV5-1 to TRBJ1-4; 8 bases are a match to TRBD1. There are 15 residues in the CDR3. Trimming removed 4 bases from V and 8 bases from J; junction bases left unmatched: 10. Germline CDR1 SGHRS, CDR2 YFSETQ. The CDR3, as DNA: TGCGCCAGCAGCATATTGACAGGGGTGGGAGAAAAACTGTTTTTT. Protein sequence: CASSILTGVGEKLFF.

The chain is built from TRBV11-3 and TRBJ2-7; the D call may be TRBD1 or TRBD2 (5 bases each). CDR1 is SGHNT and CDR2 is YENEEA in the germline V gene. Trimming pared 1 base from V and 5 bases from J, leaving 18 bases between. The length of the CDR3 is 16 residues. The CDR3 is CASSLARQRSSHEQYF. In DNA form, the CDR3 reads TGTGCCAGCAGCTTAGCGAGACAGCGGTCATCCCACGAGCAGTACTTC.

Details on this clone: A much more abundant neighbour one base away suggests this may be a read error. The genes are TRBV7-2 and TRBJ2-7; 9 nucleotides line up with TRBD2. The V gene's germline CDR1 is SGHTA and CDR2 FQGNSA. Trimming removed 5 bases from V and 0 bases from J; junction bases left unmatched: 8. There are 16 residues in the CDR3. The CDR3 sequence is CASSRASGASSYEQYF. The DNA for the CDR3 is TGTGCCAGCAGCAGAGCTAGCGGGGCAAGCTCCTACGAGCAGTACTTC.

This chain joins TRBV2 and TRBJ2-3, with D perhaps matching TRBD2 (5 bases). Per the germline V gene, CDR1 is SNHLY and CDR2 is FYNNEI. This CDR3 is 15 amino acids long. V lost 8 bases, J lost 6 bases, and 21 bases lay in between. In nucleotides, the CDR3 is TGTGCCAGCGAAATGTGGGTAACCGGCGGGGATACGCAGTATTTT. It specifies CASEMWVTGGDTQYF.

Many counts were recorded for this clone. The chain couples TRBV15 to TRBJ2-6, with D perhaps TRBD1 (5 bases). Germline V gene data show CDR1 as LNHNV and CDR2 as YYDKDF (reference sequence). This CDR3 comprises 16 residues. V gave up 1 base and J gave up 1 base, with 8 bases separating them. This CDR3 reads CATSRAQGSGANVLTF. CDR3 nucleotides: TGTGCCACCAGCAGAGCGCAGGGATCTGGGGCCAACGTCCTGACTTTC.

The V and J genes are TRBV30 and TRBJ1-1; D uncertain. V dropped 5 bases and J dropped 0 bases, with 10 bases sitting between them. The CDR3 runs 13 residues. CDR1 GTSNPN and CDR2 SVGIG come from the germline V gene (reference sequence). The CDR3 region has the DNA TGTGCCTGGGGAGTCAGTTTGAACACTGAAGCTTTCTTT. It codes for CAWGVSLNTEAFF.

CDR3 DNA: TGTGCCAGTAGTACCCATAAGCTAGCGGGAACTGCCAATGAGCAGTTCTTC. Its protein is CASSTHKLAGTANEQFF. V is TRBV19 and J is TRBJ2-1, with 9 bases matching TRBD2. The CDR3 extends over 17 amino acids. Germline lookup yields CDR1 LNHDA and CDR2 SQIVND (reference sequence). Trimming at V came to 4 bases and at J to 6 bases, leaving 13 bases not matched to a gene.

In its sample, this clone was seen many times. CDR3 sequence: CASSLGHSTDTQYF. In DNA, the CDR3 is TGCGCCAGCAGCTTGGGACACAGCACAGATACGCAGTATTTT. The chain has TRBV5-1 and TRBJ2-3, with D hard to call. V gave up 0 bases and J gave up 0 bases, with 5 bases separating them. Per the germline V gene, CDR1 is SGHRS and CDR2 is YFSETQ. The CDR3 is 14 amino acids.

The J gene is TRBJ2-3, the V gene TRBV6-5; the D is unclear. The CDR3 is made up of 12 amino acids. V was shortened by 6 bases and J by 6 bases, with 10 bases between the two germline ends. The germline gives CDR1 MNHEY, CDR2 SVGAGI. CDR3 loop: CASSHSRDTQYF. As DNA, the CDR3 is TGTGCCAGCAGCCATAGTAGGGATACGCAGTATTTT.

The V call is TRBV2, the J call TRBJ2-5; 9 bases agree with TRBD1. CDR3 length equals 14 residues. The junction had 7 bases not matched to a gene; V was cut back by 7 bases and J by 4 bases. CDR1 is SNHLY and CDR2 is FYNNEI in the germline V gene. As DNA, the CDR3 is TGTGCCAGCACAACTCAACAGGGGGCAGAGACCCAGTACTTC. Translation: CASTTQQGAETQYF.

The CDR3 spells CASRLEAGGFHEQYF. In nucleotides, the CDR3 is TGTGCCAGCAGACTCGAGGCGGGAGGATTCCACGAGCAGTACTTC. The V call is TRBV6-5, the J call TRBJ2-5, with 8 bases that match TRBD2. The last part of the DNA fits TRBJ2-7 better; the J call may be wrong. The CDR3 is made up of 15 amino acids. CDR1 MNHEY and CDR2 SVGAGI come from the germline V gene.

V usage is TRBV5-1 and J usage is TRBJ2-1, with D unclear. Germline loops: CDR1 SGHRS, CDR2 YFSETQ. This CDR3 spans 13 amino acids. V was trimmed by 2 bases and J by 7 bases, leaving 10 bases between them. The CDR3 sequence is CASSFRIANEQFF. For the CDR3, the DNA is TGCGCCAGCAGCTTCCGGATCGCTAATGAGCAGTTCTTC.

The V gene is TRBV10-1, the J gene TRBJ1-1; maybe TRBD1 (6 bases). The CDR3 length is 15 residues. The V gene's germline CDR1 is WNHNN and CDR2 SYGVQD (reference sequence). V gave up 3 bases and J gave up 4 bases, with 15 bases separating them. The CDR3 loop is CASSEFAGAGTEAFF. The CDR3 DNA sequence: TGCGCCAGCAGTGAATTCGCAGGGGCAGGCACTGAAGCTTTCTTT.

The CDR3, as DNA: TGTGCCAGCAGCACCGACAGGGGGCGGTTGGGGGGAACTAATGAAAAACTGTTTTTT. Protein product: CASSTDRGRLGGTNEKLFF. The chain uses TRBV7-8 and TRBJ1-4, with 10 bases identical to TRBD1. The CDR3 consists of 19 residues. V trimming: 5 bases; J trimming: 1 base; junction bases outside the gene matches: 13. Germline CDR1 SGHVS, CDR2 FQNEAQ.

The V call is TRBV1, the J call TRBJ1-5. TRBV1 is a listed pseudogene. The CDR3 runs to 12 residues. CDR3 bases: TGCACCAGCAGCCAGGGGGTTCAGCCCCAGCATTTT. Amino acids: CTSSQGVQPQHF.